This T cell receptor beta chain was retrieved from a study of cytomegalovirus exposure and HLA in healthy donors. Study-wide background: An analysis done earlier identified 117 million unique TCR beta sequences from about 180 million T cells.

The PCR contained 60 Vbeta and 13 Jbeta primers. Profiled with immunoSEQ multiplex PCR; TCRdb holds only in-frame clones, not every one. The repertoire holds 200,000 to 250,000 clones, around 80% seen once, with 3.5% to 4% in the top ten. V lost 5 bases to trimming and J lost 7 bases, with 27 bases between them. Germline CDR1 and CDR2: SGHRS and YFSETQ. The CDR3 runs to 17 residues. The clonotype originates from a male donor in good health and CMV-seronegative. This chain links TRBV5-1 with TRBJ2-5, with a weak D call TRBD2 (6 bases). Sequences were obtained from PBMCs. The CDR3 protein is CASRMSSGRGSLATQYF. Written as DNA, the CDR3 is TGCGCCAGCAGAATGAGCAGCGGACGGGGGAGTCTTGCGACCCAGTACTTC.